The following is a TCR beta chain sequence with its context. Antigen unknown. Trimming at V came to 7 bases and at J to 5 bases, leaving 6 bases not matched to a gene. The CDR3 length is 16 residues. Germline V gives CDR1 ENHRY, CDR2 SYGVKD. Expressed TCRB transcripts were sequenced after all isolated RNA was converted to cDNA. Sequencing was performed with immunoSEQ multiplex PCR; in TCRdb, only in-frame clones are kept and a portion is missing. The data hold about 470,000 clones, with over 25% observed a single time. The sample originates from a study of beta chain features in type 1 diabetes. Overall study context: Patient and healthy donor groups were alike in age, gender and cell yields.

Study-level results: High-TCR-expressing cells could be over-represented by cDNA sequencing.

Sequenced material: naive CD4+ T cells from blood. The chain joins TRBV10-3 to TRBJ2-3; 16 nucleotides align to TRBD2. This sequence was found in a man between 18 and 35 years old in good health. CDR3 in DNA: TGTGCCATCAAGGGACTAGCGGGAGGGCCGGAAGATACGCAGTATTTT. This sequence encodes CAIKGLAGGPEDTQYF.